Given below is one T cell receptor beta chain in context. Its antigen is unidentified. The record originates from a study of shared clonotypes between healthy human individuals. The naive CD8 subset, CD45RO-negative cells positively selected for CCR7, excluded terminally differentiated effector memory CD45RA+ cells. Study-level results: Naive CD4 clonotypes overlapped across several donors at roughly 5%.

In the sorted-subset replicate PCRs, about 200 ng DNA, roughly 29,000 T cell genomes, was used. Produced via immunoSEQ multiplex PCR; TCRdb's table is partial and in-frame only. The sample has hundreds of thousands of clones, around 96% seen once. Sequencing was done on a sample of naive CD8+ T cells sorted from blood. The sequence came from a young woman in good health.

CDR3 sequence: CASSLRGARNEQFF. The CDR3 DNA reads TGTGCCAGCAGCTTAAGAGGGGCTCGGAATGAGCAGTTCTTC. This chain links TRBV11-2 with TRBJ2-1, with D perhaps assigned TRBD1 or TRBD2 (5 bases each). Per germline, CDR1 SGHAT and CDR2 FQNNGV. The CDR3 sequence is 14 residues long. V was clipped by 2 bases and J by 7 bases, with 12 bases between them.